This T cell receptor (beta chain) was captured by sequencing in a study of spatial heterogeneity in lung cancer. Whole-study context: The study consistently detected more beta-chain than alpha-chain sequences.

Findings of the study overall: Tumor T-cell coverage was an estimated 7% or so for alpha and roughly 12% for beta chains. Tumor mutation counts were tracked by expanded intratumoral alpha and beta TCR counts.

TCRdb re-called the 5' RACE reads with MiXCR, one entry per CDR3 protein. The sample yields fewer than 20,000 distinct CDR3 sequences, roughly 7% seen once. Per germline, CDR1 GTSNPN and CDR2 SVGIG (reference sequence). V lost 5 bases and J 4 bases, leaving 11 bases between the germline ends. This CDR3 is 12 amino acids long. This clonotype was recorded many times. Its matching antigen is unknown. This beta chain is off target for a library built for alpha chains, so its abundance means little. Time point: sample taken at primary tumor resection. Without sorting, whole RNA was sequenced from tumor, nontumor lung or frozen PBMC.

This TCR derives from a female donor with early-stage non-small cell lung cancer. Specimen: lung tumor tissue, collected at surgery. The chain links TRBV30 to TRBJ1-1; tentative D call: TRBD1 (6 bases). The CDR3 loop is CAWGRGTTEAFF. CDR3 coding DNA: TGTGCCTGGGGGAGGGGGACCACTGAAGCTTTCTTT.